The text below deals with one T cell receptor beta chain. Its target is unknown. 13 Jbeta primers and 60 Vbeta primers were used for the PCR. Libraries were prepared by immunoSEQ multiplex PCR; TCRdb keeps only in-frame clonotypes and omits some of them. The repertoire holds around 130,000 clones, approximately 80% seen once, with around 3% in the top ten. This sample is part of a study of cytomegalovirus exposure and HLA in healthy donors. Study-wide context: Unique TCR beta sequences numbering 120 million or so came from about 179 million T cells in an earlier analysis. HLA-typed donors were the source of 90 million or so unique TCRs, which an early data release held. General study points: Among TCR beta chains of equal frequency, HLA-associated ones were more clonally expanded in a later analysis.

In germline, CDR1 is LNHDA, CDR2 SQIVND (reference sequence). The CDR3 length is 18 residues. V lost 1 base, J lost 0 bases, and 16 bases lay in between. The source material was PBMCs. The chain employs TRBV19 and TRBJ1-5; D possibly corresponds to TRBD1 (5 bases). This TCR came from a boy aged 2 to 10 in good health and CMV-seronegative. CDR3 sequence (DNA): TGTGCCAGTAGTATAGGGACACCCGAACTTTATAGCAATCAGCCCCAGCATTTT. Translation gives CASSIGTPELYSNQPQHF.